This T cell receptor (beta chain) was captured in a study of blood T cell repertoires in COVID-19 (dated by TCRdb to 2020 to 2021). General notes on the study: Collaborator samples came from the United States, Italy and Spain and covered acute and convalescent phases of COVID-19. The repertoires were made available in a free public database intended to serve as a resource for research on the immune response to SARS-CoV-2. HLA class I and class II types, where available, came from metadata supplied by the sample provider rather than from assay-based typing. The prospective study material was composed of cDNA or gDNA derived from T cells, B-cell-depleted T cells, or PBMCs. The dataset comprised deeply sampled blood TCRbeta repertoires from subjects exposed to, actively infected with, or recovered from COVID-19. Sample metadata almost always included a de-identified subject ID, COVID-19 status, age in years and sex. The samples were drawn from two sources: the first 160 participants of the ongoing ImmuneRACE study, and 1,200 or so subjects contributed by 6 global collaborators.

CDR1 and CDR2 are read off the germline V gene (reference sequence) as MNHEY and SMNVEV. Reading from cysteine to phenylalanine, the CDR3 counts 15 amino acids. Of the read, only the CDR3 DNA is kept; its 45 bases are in frame from base 1. Relative to germline, V is missing 5 bases and J is missing 10 bases, with 8 bases of the junction outside any gene match. Study-wide conclusions, independent of this receptor: Clinical and demographic metadata were provided uncurated, with the amount varying by source and participant.

The immunoSEQ Assay, a bias-controlled multiplex PCR, was used to amplify TCRbeta CDR3 regions from genomic DNA. Processing in the source paper ran as follows. Nucleated cell counts per sample were estimated from amplification of reference gene primers within the assay. Sequence reads were collapsed and filtered to measure the absolute abundance of every unique TCRbeta CDR3 rearrangement. For each sample, productive Simpson clonality was calculated as the square root of Simpson's diversity index across productive rearrangements. The clones in this table, taken by TCRdb from immuneACCESS, are in-frame only. Not every clone is retained; where verified, under half of the shortfall comes from an unresolved V gene, and the cause of the rest is unknown. V and J calls and clone size follow that table, whereas D and trimming were derived from the DNA. The sample table contains 91,000 or so clones; only one count was recorded for approximately 86% of them. 10% to 15% of the sample is held by the ten biggest clonotypes.

Each collaborating institution followed its own protocols to collect whole blood in K2EDTA tubes. For TCRbeta analysis, collaborator samples were shipped as frozen whole blood, as isolated PBMCs, or as DNA extracted from either sample type. Regarding this clone: The clone's antigen remains unknown. No much larger clone exists at a distance of one base, and base qualities are not known.

The V and J segments used are TRBV27 and TRBJ1-6; 10 central nucleotides agree with TRBD1. This clonotype was sampled from a woman aged 60 to 75 in a cohort sampled during active or convalescent COVID-19. Sequenced sample: peripheral blood. The CDR3 has the sequence CASSLTTGGGSPLHF. The nucleotide sequence is TGTGCCAGCAGTCTTACGACAGGGGGCGGGTCACCCCTCCACTTT.